This record concerns one T cell receptor (beta chain) sequence. The sample belongs to a study of blood T cell repertoires in COVID-19. Study summary: The samples span acute and convalescent COVID-19 from the United States, Italy and Spain. T cells, B-cell-depleted T cells, or PBMCs supplied cDNA or gDNA.

J gave up 1 base and V 7 bases, and 6 bases lay outside the gene matches. The CDR3 has 14 amino acids. The V gene's germline CDR1 is MNHEY and CDR2 SMNVEV (reference sequence). Per the original methods: Reference gene primer amplification yielded estimated nucleated cell counts. The data were produced by immunoSEQ multiplex PCR, yet TCRdb's version contains in-frame clones alone and is incomplete. D and trimming were read from the DNA, whereas the V and J calls and clone size are those reported in that table. The sample records about 230,000 clones, more than 65% being singletons. The chain uses TRBV27 and TRBJ1-1, with TRBD1 matching over 7 bases. What was sequenced was peripheral blood. This TCR was sampled from a middle-aged man who had recovered from COVID-19. Here the CDR3 reads CASNTRQGNTEAFF. The CDR3 region has the DNA TGTGCCAGCAACACTCGACAGGGGAACACTGAAGCTTTCTTT.